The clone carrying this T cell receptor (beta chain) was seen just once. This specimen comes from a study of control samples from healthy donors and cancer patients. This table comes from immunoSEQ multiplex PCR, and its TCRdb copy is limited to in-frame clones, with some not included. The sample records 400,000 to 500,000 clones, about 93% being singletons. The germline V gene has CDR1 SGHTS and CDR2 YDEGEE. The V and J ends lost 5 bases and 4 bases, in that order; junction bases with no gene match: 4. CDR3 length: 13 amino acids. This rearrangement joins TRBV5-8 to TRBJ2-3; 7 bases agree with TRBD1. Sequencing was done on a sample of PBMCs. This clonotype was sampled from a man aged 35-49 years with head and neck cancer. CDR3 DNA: TGTGCCAGCAGGAGGGGACAGTCAGATACGCAGTATTTT. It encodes CASRRGQSDTQYF.